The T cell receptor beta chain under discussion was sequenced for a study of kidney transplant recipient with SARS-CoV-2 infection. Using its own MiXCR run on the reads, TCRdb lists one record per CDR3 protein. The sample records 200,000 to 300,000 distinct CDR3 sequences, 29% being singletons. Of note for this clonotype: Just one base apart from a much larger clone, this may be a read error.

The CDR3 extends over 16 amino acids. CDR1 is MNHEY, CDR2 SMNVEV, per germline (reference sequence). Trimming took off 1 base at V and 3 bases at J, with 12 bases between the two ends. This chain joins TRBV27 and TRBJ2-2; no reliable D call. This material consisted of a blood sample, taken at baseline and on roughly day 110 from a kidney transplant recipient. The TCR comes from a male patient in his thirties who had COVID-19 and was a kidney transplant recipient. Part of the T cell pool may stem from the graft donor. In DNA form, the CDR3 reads TGTGCCAGCAGTTTATATAAGTCTAGAGACACCGGGGAGCTGTTTTTT. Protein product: CASSLYKSRDTGELFF.